What follows are 8 T cell receptor beta chains derived from one specimen sequenced in a study of early T cells in non-severe SARS-CoV-2 infection (dated by TCRdb to the early 2020s). Library method: 5' RACE. Sequencing relied on a NextSeq 500. Through fastp at Q25 and MiXCR, TCRdb rebuilt clones from the public reads, retaining in-frame beta chains. Each CDR3 protein gets just one entry, which takes the most common genes and DNA from the rows behind it. The sample contains 35,000 to 40,000 distinct CDR3 sequences, roughly 4.5% of them found a single time. Of the sample, 15% to 20% is held by the ten largest clones. The sample comprised whole blood. Every receptor here comes from an adult who was a healthcare worker with PCR-confirmed SARS-CoV-2 infection or an uninfected control (not recorded which).

This clonotype was observed many times. The V and J genes are TRBV18 and TRBJ1-1; unclear D gene. V lost 3 bases to trimming and J lost 2 bases, with 10 bases between them. CDR1 is KGHSH, CDR2 LQKENI, per germline. The CDR3 length is 14 residues. The CDR3 is CASSPNPGNTEAFF. DNA for the CDR3: TGTGCCAGCTCACCTAACCCGGGCAACACTGAAGCTTTCTTT. Variable domain in full (rest from reference TRBV18 and TRBJ1-1): NAGVMQNPRHLVRRRGQEARLRCSPMKGHSHVYWYRQLPEEGLKFMVYLQKENIIDESGMPKERFSAEFPKEGPSILRIQQVVRGDSAAYFCASSPNPGNTEAFFGQGTRLTVV.

This clonotype appeared many times. This sequence joins TRBV2 and TRBJ2-3, with 9 positions matching TRBD2. CDR1 SNHLY and CDR2 FYNNEI come from the germline V gene. J gave up 6 bases and V 6 bases, and 13 bases lay outside the gene matches. This CDR3 region has 16 residues. The chain's CDR3 is CASSPWASGVQDTQYF. The CDR3 DNA sequence: TGTGCCAGCAGCCCTTGGGCTAGCGGGGTCCAGGATACGCAGTATTTT.

About this clonotype itself: Possible read error: a much larger clone is one base away. V and J are TRBV30 and TRBJ2-3, with 13 bases matching TRBD2. The CDR3 contains 15 residues. J was trimmed by 6 bases and V by 5 bases; bases with no gene match: 8. Germline lookup yields CDR1 GTSNPN and CDR2 SVGIG (reference sequence). CDR3 DNA sequence: TGTGCCTGGGGACTGAGACTAGCGGGGGGCGATACGCAGTATTTT. This codes for CAWGLRLAGGDTQYF.

This clonotype was detected many times. This chain joins TRBV12-3 or TRBV12-4 and TRBJ2-1; 15 bases map to TRBD2. Losses at the gene ends were 5 bases for V and 7 bases for J; bases not matched to a gene: 3. The CDR3 contains 15 residues. CDR3 DNA sequence: TGTGCCAGCAGTACCGGGACTAGCGGGGGGAATGAGCAGTTCTTC. Amino acid sequence: CASSTGTSGGNEQFF.

In this sample, this clonotype turned up a few times. J is TRBJ1-1 and V is TRBV29-1; maybe TRBD1 (5 bases). CDR1 SQVTM and CDR2 ANQGSEA come from the germline V gene. Trimming left V 6 bases short and J 10 bases short, with 15 bases between. The CDR3 length is 11 residues. CDR3 DNA sequence: TGCAGCGTGACAGTCAACCAGAGAGCTTTCTTT. Amino acids: CSVTVNQRAFF.

This clonotype has only a few counts. The gene calls are TRBV7-9 and TRBJ1-5, with 7 bases fitting TRBD1. The CDR3 covers 14 residues. Losses at the gene ends were 1 base for V and 7 bases for J; bases not matched to a gene: 4. Germline CDR1 is SEHNR and CDR2 is FQNEAQ (reference sequence). The CDR3 protein is CASSLGAGGQPQHF. The CDR3 nucleotides are TGTGCCAGCAGCTTAGGCGCAGGGGGACAGCCCCAGCATTTT.

The chain combines TRBV19 with TRBJ2-1, with D perhaps TRBD2 (6 bases). Trimming took 3 bases from V and 6 from J, leaving 15 bases between them. Germline V lookup: CDR1 LNHDA, CDR2 SQIVND (reference sequence). The CDR3 is 15 residues long. The CDR3 sequence: CASSMGRQGGNEQFF. The CDR3 region has the DNA TGTGCCAGTAGTATGGGTCGGCAGGGAGGCAATGAGCAGTTCTTC.

This clonotype has ten or more counts. The V and J genes are TRBV14 and TRBJ2-1, with TRBD1 matching 9 bases. The CDR3 length is 16 residues. The junction had 4 bases not matched to a gene; V was cut back by 0 bases and J by 4 bases. Germline assignment: CDR1 SGHDN and CDR2 FVKESK. CDR3: CASSQEGQGIYNEQFF. The CDR3 DNA reads TGTGCCAGCAGCCAAGAGGGACAGGGAATTTACAATGAGCAGTTCTTC.